These 8 T cell receptor beta chains were all obtained from the same sample, sequenced in a study of T-cell reconstitution after alpha-beta-depleted transplantation in children. The authors prepared the TCRbeta library with unique molecular identifiers. TCRdb ran MiXCR on the PCR reads and lists one entry per CDR3 protein. Altogether about 980,000 distinct CDR3 sequences are present, roughly 31% being singletons, with the ten largest covering roughly 28%. The specimen was PBMCs, mostly from graft donor cells, collected 360 days after TCRalphabeta/CD19-depleted stem cell transplant. All receptors come from a boy less than two years old who had a stem cell transplant for SCID, so the T cells may come from the graft donor.

The genes are TRBV11-2 and TRBJ2-1; 13 bases map to TRBD2. CDR1 and CDR2 from the germline V gene are SGHAT and FQNNGV. After removal of 0 bases from V and 0 bases from J, the junction contained 2 bases not matched to a gene. The CDR3 totals 18 residues. This CDR3 reads CASSLELAGGSSYNEQFF. DNA for the CDR3: TGTGCCAGCAGCTTAGAACTAGCGGGGGGGAGCTCCTACAATGAGCAGTTCTTC.

This chain links TRBV20-1 with TRBJ2-7; 7 bases are a match to TRBD1. V dropped 0 bases and J dropped 4; count of bases not matched to a gene: 6. CDR1 and CDR2 (germline): DFQATT, SNEGSKA (reference sequence). CDR3 size: 14 residues. The CDR3: CSARDTRGLYEQYF. In DNA, the CDR3 is TGCAGTGCTAGAGATACAAGGGGGCTATACGAGCAGTACTTC.

The chain recombines TRBV11-3 with TRBJ2-1; possible D gene TRBD2, 6 bases. From germline, CDR1 is SGHNT and CDR2 YENEEA. Trimming took off 1 base at V and 8 bases at J, with 12 bases between the two ends. The CDR3 extends over 14 amino acids. The CDR3 nucleotides read TGTGCCAGCAGCTTAGTCACGGGGGTGGATGAGCAGTTCTTC. It codes for CASSLVTGVDEQFF.

The V gene is TRBV6-2 or TRBV6-3, the J gene TRBJ2-1; no clear D. V was pared by 0 bases and J by 4 bases, with 7 bases between. The germline V gene encodes CDR1 MNHEY and CDR2 SVGEGT. The CDR3 contains 14 residues. The CDR3 here is CASSYSGLYNEQFF. CDR3 in DNA: TGTGCCAGCAGTTACTCAGGTCTGTACAATGAGCAGTTCTTC.

This rearrangement joins TRBV4-3 to TRBJ1-6; perhaps TRBD1 as D (5 bases). With 5 bases removed from V and 7 bases from J, the gap between germline ends came to 12 bases. The germline CDR1 and CDR2 sequences are LGHNA and YSLEER. This CDR3 is built from 14 residues. CDR3 sequence: CASSKGLQNSPLHF. CDR3 nucleotides: TGCGCCAGCAGCAAGGGGTTACAGAATTCACCCCTCCACTTT.

V is TRBV5-1 and J is TRBJ1-1; no clear D gene. Germline V gene lookup returns CDR1 SGHRS and CDR2 YFSETQ. This CDR3 has 14 amino acids. V lost 0 bases to trimming and J lost 7 bases, with 13 bases between them. CDR3 residues: CASSLVAATGEAFF. In DNA form, the CDR3 reads TGCGCCAGCAGCTTGGTTGCAGCAACCGGTGAAGCTTTCTTT.

This clonotype was observed many times. The rearrangement joins TRBV5-1 to TRBJ1-5; D not certain. V was shortened by 0 bases and J by 0 bases, with 7 bases between the two germline ends. The length of the CDR3 is 15 residues. In germline, CDR1 is SGHRS, CDR2 YFSETQ. Here the CDR3 reads CASSLGGDSNQPQHF. The CDR3 DNA sequence: TGCGCCAGCAGCTTGGGAGGAGATAGCAATCAGCCCCAGCATTTT.

There are a few counts of this clonotype. This sequence joins TRBV20-1 and TRBJ2-3, with 7 nucleotides matching TRBD1. Germline CDR1 reads DFQATT; CDR2 reads SNEGSKA (reference sequence). V shed 2 bases, J shed 6 bases, and the junction held 8 bases outside the gene matches. CDR3 size: 14 residues. The CDR3 is CSARYKGGGDTQYF. CDR3 DNA sequence: TGCAGTGCTAGATACAAAGGGGGCGGGGATACGCAGTATTTT.